These T cell receptor beta chains were read from a single sample in a study of blood T cell repertoires in COVID-19. Clones were sequenced by immunoSEQ multiplex PCR, and TCRdb holds only the in-frame ones, with some missing. The repertoire holds approximately 16,000 clones, approximately 91% seen once, with roughly 2.5% in the top ten. The sequencing sample was made of peripheral blood. These TCRs come from a woman in her seventies in a cohort sampled during active or convalescent COVID-19. CDR3s include the opening cysteine and the closing phenylalanine or tryptophan. Where a row states a size, it is once, few, many or the class of an expanded clone; other rows omit it.

length,size,V,CDR3
15,NA,TRBV19,CASSIGRGLGSEAFF
14,NA,TRBV28,CASNGGLNTGELFF
13,NA,TRBV30,CAWNRGGTDTQYF
13,NA,TRBV12-3/TRBV12-4,CAFSDSSNQPQHF
14,NA,TRBV3-1/TRBV3-2,CASSPDGSGREQYF
13,NA,TRBV7-2,CASSSTLRNEQFF
16,NA,TRBV11-2,CASSRLAGGRFPEQFF
14,once,TRBV5-5,CASSLAGVREKLFF
14,NA,TRBV7-9,CASSLTANTGELFF
12,NA,TRBV13,CASSLGDRGTTF
17,NA,TRBV5-4,CASSSEPLSGTGEKLFF
18,NA,TRBV28,CASSFFKRTGPTGNTIYF
14,NA,TRBV30,CAWSIPRVSYEQYF
14,few,TRBV5-4,CASSSGGYSYEQYF
13,NA,TRBV28,CASSLVRGTEAFF
14,NA,TRBV29-1,CSARGLAGVGEQFF
16,NA,TRBV23-1,CASSQSSGGATDTQYF
16,NA,TRBV7-3,CASSLLGPSTNEKLFF
14,once,TRBV7-2,CASSPGLVGYEQFF
15,NA,TRBV11-2,CASSYSGGAKETQYF
14,NA,TRBV5-1,CASSLAQGRSEQYF
13,NA,TRBV27,CASRGTGRYEQYF
17,NA,TRBV28,CASSEGGRGGRTDTQYF
13,NA,TRBV11-3,CASSLDQGNEQFF
17,NA,TRBV5-4,CASSSSRLAGGRETQYF
15,few,TRBV6-6,CASTQRPTGLNEQFF
17,NA,TRBV5-1,CASSPLRTGFSTDTQYF
13,NA,TRBV12-3/TRBV12-4,CASSLNTAYEQYF
16,NA,TRBV19,CASTPLAGNAYNEQFF
15,NA,TRBV18,CASSPRKEPYYGYTF
12,NA,TRBV28,CASSRGTYGYTF
16,once,TRBV27,CASSPLYRGRRQPQHF
15,once,TRBV6-5,CASIAILYSNQPQHF
14,NA,TRBV20-1,CSASGQGDVQPQHF
15,NA,TRBV19,CASSIEGGAGSPLHF
14,NA,TRBV13,CASSEGLAGNEQFF
15,NA,TRBV5-8,CASSPGLADRDTQYF
15,NA,TRBV30,CAWSYGRSGANVLTF
14,NA,TRBV2,CASSEFGSTDTQYF
15,once,TRBV6-5,CASSYSQGPGGKLFF
17,NA,TRBV11-2,CASSLEGTGISSSPLHF
14,NA,TRBV7-9,CASSWTGPGYGYTF
14,NA,TRBV2,CASNYRVGNTEAFF
16,NA,TRBV19,CASTKTPGQGFQPQHF
14,NA,TRBV5-6,CASSPRTAGYGYTF
15,once,TRBV7-3,CASSSQRGGKDTQYF
17,NA,TRBV7-2,CASSVRMFGTANYGYTF
14,once,TRBV29-1,CSVEEGGVRETQYF
15,NA,TRBV15,CATSTVITGADTQYF
13,NA,TRBV4-3,CASSQNTGVGYTF
13,NA,TRBV28,CASSRPGVGEQFF
13,NA,TRBV18,CASSSSSGNTIYF
13,NA,TRBV6-5,CASSYHRDQPQHF
16,NA,TRBV5-1,CASSTQGWRGADTQYF
17,once,TRBV11-2,CASSPPVVLPEANIQYF